The clone carrying this T cell receptor beta chain was detected only a few times. Its antigen remains unidentified. The entry originates in a study of response to subunit inactivated influenza vaccine. Whole-study results and caveats: With each seasonal influenza vaccination, the authors suggested, few new T cells are recruited.

TCRdb processed the RT-PCR reads anew with MiXCR; each CDR3 protein has one entry. Found here are more than 400,000 distinct CDR3 sequences, 9.5% to 12% of them singletons; the top ten hold less than 15%. The sequence came from a man between 45 and 60 years old who received an inactivated influenza vaccine. The sample here was PBMCs from blood, taken around seven weeks after vaccination.

CDR3 in amino acids: CASSPIGASGGSTYEQYF. For the CDR3, the DNA is TGTGCCAGCAGCCCCATAGGAGCTAGCGGGGGGTCAACCTACGAGCAGTACTTC. J is TRBJ2-7 and V is TRBV4-2; 11 nucleotides match TRBD2. Germline V gene data show CDR1 as LGHNA and CDR2 as YNFKEQ. CDR3 length: 18 residues. The V gene end was trimmed by 4 bases and the J gene end by 2 bases; junction bases not matched to a gene: 13.